A single TCR beta chain is shown here with its context. Sequencing used immunoSEQ multiplex PCR; TCRdb keeps in-frame clones, though not all of them. The sample yields tens of thousands of clones, 85% to 90% seen once. This CDR3 is built from 15 residues. The germline V gene encodes CDR1 SGDLS and CDR2 YYNGEE. V lost 4 bases and J 2 bases, leaving 10 bases between the germline ends. Indicated time point: recipient sample about 28 days before transplant, after cytoreduction. Samples: about 28 days before transplant, then days 30, 100 and 180 after. The data are from a study of T cell clonotyping in hematopoietic cell transplantation. Whole-study context: Cytoreduction preceded collection of pretransplant recipient samples.

This sample comprised peripheral blood mononuclear cells, obtained before stem cell transplant. The chain is built from TRBV9 and TRBJ2-6; D is ambiguous. The receptor was derived from a man aged 60 to 75 with biphenotypic leukemia. Some clones in this sample may be carry-over from other donors' samples. CDR3 loop: CASSKRNAGANVLTF. The CDR3 coding sequence is TGTGCCAGCAGCAAAAGGAATGCTGGGGCCAACGTCCTGACTTTC.